These T cell receptor beta chains were read from a single sample in a study of PD-L1 blockade in urothelial cancer. Measured with immunoSEQ multiplex PCR; TCRdb has only the in-frame clones, and not every one. The data hold approximately 100,000 clones, with around 93% observed a single time. This sample comprised PBMCs, obtained around atezolizumab (anti-PD-L1) treatment. All receptors come from a woman older than 75 with urothelial cancer. Both conserved end residues are trimmed from each CDR3. The order of the fields is CDR3 length, V gene, J gene, D gene, CDR3 protein. D genes are given only for firm matches.

13	TRBV7-3	TRBJ2-5	-	ASSLGPGLQETQY
12	TRBV5-1	TRBJ2-3	TRBD2	ASKAGGSRDTQY
10	TRBV28	TRBJ1-2	-	AARGTNYGYT
14	TRBV9	TRBJ2-1	TRBD2	ASSVGFGLDDNEQF
12	TRBV9	TRBJ1-1	TRBD1	ASSVGRGRVEAF
10	TRBV5-1	TRBJ2-7	-	ASSLQGLEQY
16	TRBV11-2	TRBJ2-2	TRBD2	ASSLTPRTSVHTGELF
10	TRBV19	TRBJ1-2	-	ASSREAYGYT
12	TRBV6-5	TRBJ1-4	-	ASSKQGQNEKLF
12	TRBV11-2	TRBJ2-4	TRBD1	ASSFGQGRNIQY
14	TRBV30	TRBJ1-4	TRBD1	AWRGQADASSGKLF
12	TRBV5-4	TRBJ1-2	TRBD1	ASSSGQGGYGYT
11	TRBV7-9	TRBJ1-1	-	ASSYTANTEAF
14	TRBV27	TRBJ2-3	TRBD2	ASSIRLAGGTDTQY
15	TRBV9	TRBJ2-2	TRBD1	ASSPRTGGSNTGELF
11	TRBV19	TRBJ2-7	TRBD2	ASSIVASGEQY
12	TRBV5-1	TRBJ1-1	TRBD1	ASSSGTGDTEAF
13	TRBV7-9	TRBJ2-2	TRBD1	ASSSSGTGAGELF
11	TRBV28	TRBJ1-4	-	ASSRGRPEKLF
13	TRBV5-1	TRBJ1-1	-	ASSPYPGIHTEAF
11	TRBV6-1	TRBJ1-1	TRBD1	ASSENWTGEAF
11	TRBV27	TRBJ1-2	TRBD1	ASSLTDRGRYT
15	TRBV28	TRBJ2-5	TRBD2	ASSRGGLASTQETQY
11	TRBV19	TRBJ1-4	TRBD1	ASNPGQGEKLF
10	TRBV5-1	TRBJ2-3	-	ASSTGTDTQY
14	TRBV9	TRBJ2-3	TRBD2	ASSPLAGGGSDTQY
10	TRBV19	TRBJ2-7	-	ASSPGYYEQY
14	TRBV9	TRBJ2-2	TRBD1	ASSSRQGALTGELF
12	TRBV7-2	TRBJ2-3	TRBD2	ASNPGLSTDTQY
11	TRBV28	TRBJ1-2	-	ASSPPHSTGYT
12	TRBV5-1	TRBJ1-1	-	ASNGGELNTEAF
12	TRBV29-1	TRBJ1-5	TRBD1	SVAPGTGNQPQH